This TCR beta chain was identified during a study of molecular identifiers for immune sequencing clone quantification. MiXCR, run by TCRdb on the PCR reads, gives a single entry per CDR3 protein. The sample carries more than 450,000 distinct CDR3 sequences, around 23% recorded once. The CD8+CD4-CCR7+CD45RA+ phenotype defined the sorted naive CD8 T cells. The receptor was derived from a human donor in good health. Some libraries in this study had Jurkat cell RNA spiked in. The sequenced sample consisted of naive CD8+ T cells from blood, with Jurkat cell RNA spiked in. Subset given: FACS-sorted CD8+CD4-CCR7+CD45RA+ naive T cells.

CDR3 nucleotide sequence: TGTGCCAGCAGCTTAGGCATCGGGACATTGACCTTGTCCGGGGAGCTGTTTTTT. As protein: CASSLGIGTLTLSGELFF. The chain carries TRBV13 and TRBJ2-2, with D perhaps TRBD1 (6 bases). There are 18 residues in the CDR3. The germline V gene encodes CDR1 PRHDT and CDR2 FYEKMQ (reference sequence). V was clipped by 0 bases and J by 6 bases, with 20 bases between them.